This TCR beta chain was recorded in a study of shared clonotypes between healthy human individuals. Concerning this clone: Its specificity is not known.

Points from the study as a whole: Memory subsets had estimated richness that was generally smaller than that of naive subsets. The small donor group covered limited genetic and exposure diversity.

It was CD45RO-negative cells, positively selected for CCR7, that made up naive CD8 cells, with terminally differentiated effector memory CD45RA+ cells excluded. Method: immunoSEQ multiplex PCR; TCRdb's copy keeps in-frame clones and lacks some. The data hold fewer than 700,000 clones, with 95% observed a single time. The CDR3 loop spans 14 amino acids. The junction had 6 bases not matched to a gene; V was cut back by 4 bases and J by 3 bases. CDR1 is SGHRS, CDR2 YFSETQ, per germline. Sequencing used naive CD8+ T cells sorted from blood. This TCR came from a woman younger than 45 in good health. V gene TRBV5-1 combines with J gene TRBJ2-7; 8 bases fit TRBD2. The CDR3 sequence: CASSPTSASYEQYF. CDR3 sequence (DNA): TGCGCCAGCAGCCCGACTAGCGCCAGCTACGAGCAGTACTTC. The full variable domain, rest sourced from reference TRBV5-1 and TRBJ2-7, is KAGVTQTPRYLIKTRGQQVTLSCSPISGHRSVSWYQQTPGQGLQFLFEYFSETQRNKGNFPGRFSGRQFSNSRSEMNVSTLELGDSALYLCASSPTSASYEQYFGPGTRLTVT.